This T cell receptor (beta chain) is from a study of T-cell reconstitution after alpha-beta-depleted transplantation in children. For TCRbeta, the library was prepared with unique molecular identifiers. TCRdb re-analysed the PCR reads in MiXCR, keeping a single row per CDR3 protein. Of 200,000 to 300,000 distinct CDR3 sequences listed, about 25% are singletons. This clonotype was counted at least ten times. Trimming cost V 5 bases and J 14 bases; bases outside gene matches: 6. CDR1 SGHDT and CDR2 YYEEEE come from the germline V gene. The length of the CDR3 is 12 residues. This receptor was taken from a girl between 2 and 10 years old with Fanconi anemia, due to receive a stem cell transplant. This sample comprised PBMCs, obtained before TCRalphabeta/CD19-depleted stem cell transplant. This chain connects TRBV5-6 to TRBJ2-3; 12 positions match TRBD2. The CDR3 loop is CASRPLAGGWYF. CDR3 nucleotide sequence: TGTGCCAGCAGACCACTAGCGGGGGGATGGTATTTT.